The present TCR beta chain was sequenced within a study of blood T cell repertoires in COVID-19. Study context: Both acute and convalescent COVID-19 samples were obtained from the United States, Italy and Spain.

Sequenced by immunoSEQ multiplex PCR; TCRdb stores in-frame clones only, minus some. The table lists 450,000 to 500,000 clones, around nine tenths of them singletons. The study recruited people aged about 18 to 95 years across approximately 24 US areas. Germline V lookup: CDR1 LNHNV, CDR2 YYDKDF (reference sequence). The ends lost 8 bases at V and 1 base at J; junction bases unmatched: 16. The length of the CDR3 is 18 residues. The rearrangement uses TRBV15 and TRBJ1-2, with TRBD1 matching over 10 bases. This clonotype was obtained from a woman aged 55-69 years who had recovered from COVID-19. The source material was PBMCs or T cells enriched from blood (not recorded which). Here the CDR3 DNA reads TGTGCCACCCGGACAGGGGGGGCCGGGGTTGGAAGTAACTATGGCTACACCTTC. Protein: CATRTGGAGVGSNYGYTF.